This is a list of T cell receptor beta chains from one sample in a study of blood T cell repertoires in COVID-19. This table comes from immunoSEQ multiplex PCR, and its TCRdb copy is limited to in-frame clones, with some not included. The sample contains approximately 230,000 clones, roughly 88% of which appear only once. The sequencing input was PBMCs or T cells enriched from blood (not recorded which). The receptors shown here come from a woman aged 50 to 60 with acute COVID-19. CDR3s include the opening cysteine and the closing phenylalanine or tryptophan. A D gene is named only where the DNA matches it firmly. For some rows the clone size is stated as once, few or many, or as a class when expanded; others skip it.

length,J,V,size,D,DNA,CDR3
15,TRBJ2-7,TRBV7-9,-,TRBD1,TGTGCCAGCAGCTTGGCAGGGGGCATTTCCTACGAGCAGTACTTC,CASSLAGGISYEQYF
13,TRBJ2-3,TRBV28,once,-,TGTGCCAGCAGTCCCGCTACTAGGTTCGCGCAGTATTTT,CASSPATRFAQYF
13,TRBJ2-7,TRBV3-1/TRBV3-2,-,-,TGTGCCAGCAGCCCTCAGGGTGCCTACGAGCAGTACTTC,CASSPQGAYEQYF
12,TRBJ1-1,TRBV11-2,-,TRBD1,TGTGCCAGCAGCTTCGGGGGGACAGGGGCATTCTTT,CASSFGGTGAFF
14,TRBJ1-2,TRBV15,-,-,TGTGCCACCCGAGCCCCGGGATCAAACTATGGCTACACCTTC,CATRAPGSNYGYTF
16,TRBJ1-5,TRBV6-5,-,-,TGTGCCAGCAGTTACCAACGGACAACCGTAAGTCAGCCCCAGCATTTT,CASSYQRTTVSQPQHF
16,TRBJ1-4,TRBV18,-,-,TGTGCCAGCTCACCATTTGACAGTGCAACTAATGAAAAACTGTTTTTT,CASSPFDSATNEKLFF
16,TRBJ2-1,TRBV5-1,-,TRBD2,TGCGCCAGCAGCTTGGTGGCTAGCGGGAGGGTTAGTGAGCAGTTCTTC,CASSLVASGRVSEQFF
14,TRBJ1-2,TRBV10-3,-,-,TGTGCCATCGCTTCTATCGGGTCCCCCTATGGCTACACCTTC,CAIASIGSPYGYTF
17,TRBJ2-1,TRBV19,-,TRBD2,TGTGCCAGTAGTATCGCTTTTGGACTAGCGTTGACGAATGAGCAGTTCTTC,CASSIAFGLALTNEQFF
14,TRBJ2-1,TRBV5-1,-,-,TGCGCCAGCAGCTTGCAGGGGCGATACAATGAGCAGTTCTTC,CASSLQGRYNEQFF